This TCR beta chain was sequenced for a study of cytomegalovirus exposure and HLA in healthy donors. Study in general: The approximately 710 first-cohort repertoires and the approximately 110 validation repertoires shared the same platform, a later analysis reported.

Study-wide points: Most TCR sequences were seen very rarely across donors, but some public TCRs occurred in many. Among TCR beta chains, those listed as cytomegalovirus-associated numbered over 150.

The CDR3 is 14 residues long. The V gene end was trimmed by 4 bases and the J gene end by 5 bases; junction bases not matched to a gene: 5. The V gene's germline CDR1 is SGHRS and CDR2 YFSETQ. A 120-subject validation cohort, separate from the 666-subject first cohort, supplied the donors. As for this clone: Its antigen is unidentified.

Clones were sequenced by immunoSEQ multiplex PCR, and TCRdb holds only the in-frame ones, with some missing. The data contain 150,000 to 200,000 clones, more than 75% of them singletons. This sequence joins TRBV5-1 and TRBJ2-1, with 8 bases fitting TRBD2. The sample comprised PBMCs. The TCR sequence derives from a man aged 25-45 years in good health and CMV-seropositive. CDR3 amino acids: CASSITSGHNEQFF. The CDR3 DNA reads TGCGCCAGCAGCATAACTAGCGGCCACAATGAGCAGTTCTTC.